This entry features one TCR beta chain sequence. The data are from a study of control samples from healthy donors and cancer patients. This CDR3 comprises 14 residues. V was trimmed by 6 bases and J by 4 bases, leaving 15 bases between them. Germline V gives CDR1 MNHEY, CDR2 SVGAGI. The table came from immunoSEQ multiplex PCR; TCRdb's copy has only in-frame clones and leaves some out. Here the sample spans over 65,000 clones, approximately 94% being singletons. The clonotype was recovered from a middle-aged woman in good health. Sample: blood. The chain combines TRBV6-5 with TRBJ1-1; D may be TRBD1 (6 bases). CDR3 nucleotides: TGTGCCAGCAGCCTGAACAGGGTCAGCACTGAAGCTTTCTTT. Protein product: CASSLNRVSTEAFF.